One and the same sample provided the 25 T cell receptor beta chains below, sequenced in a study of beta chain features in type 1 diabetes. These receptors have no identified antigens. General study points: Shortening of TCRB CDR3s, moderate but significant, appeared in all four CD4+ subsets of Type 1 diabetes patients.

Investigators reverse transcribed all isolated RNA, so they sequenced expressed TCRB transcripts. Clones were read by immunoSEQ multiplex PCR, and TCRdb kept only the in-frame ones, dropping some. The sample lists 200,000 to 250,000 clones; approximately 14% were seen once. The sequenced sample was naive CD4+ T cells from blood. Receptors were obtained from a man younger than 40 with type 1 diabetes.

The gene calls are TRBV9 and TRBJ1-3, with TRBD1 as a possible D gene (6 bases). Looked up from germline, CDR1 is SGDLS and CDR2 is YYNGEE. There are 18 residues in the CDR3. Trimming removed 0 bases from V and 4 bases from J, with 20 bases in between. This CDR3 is CASSVVGGMSAGGNTIYF. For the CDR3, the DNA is TGTGCCAGCAGCGTAGTAGGGGGAATGTCCGCGGGCGGAAACACCATATATTTT.

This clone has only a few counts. The CDR3 protein is CAWSLTSGSRGSYEQYF. CDR3 in DNA: TGTGCCTGGAGCTTGACTAGCGGGAGCAGGGGCTCCTACGAGCAGTACTTC. This sequence joins TRBV30 and TRBJ2-7; TRBD2 aligns across 12 bases. CDR1 is GTSNPN and CDR2 is SVGIG in the germline V gene (reference sequence). V was pared by 3 bases and J by 0 bases, with 9 bases of the junction left unmatched. The CDR3 has 17 residues.

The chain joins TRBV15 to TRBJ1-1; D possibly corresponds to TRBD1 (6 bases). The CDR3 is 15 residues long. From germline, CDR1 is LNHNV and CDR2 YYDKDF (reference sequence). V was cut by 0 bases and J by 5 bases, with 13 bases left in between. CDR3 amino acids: CATSRDGGASTEAFF. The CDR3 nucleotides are TGTGCCACCAGCAGAGATGGGGGGGCGAGTACTGAAGCTTTCTTT.

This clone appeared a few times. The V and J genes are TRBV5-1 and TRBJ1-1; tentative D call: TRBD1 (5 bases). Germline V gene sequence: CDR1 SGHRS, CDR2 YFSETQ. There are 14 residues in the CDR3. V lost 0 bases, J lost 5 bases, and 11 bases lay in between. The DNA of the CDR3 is TGCGCCAGCAGCTTGGATGGTGGGGGGACTGAAGCTTTCTTT. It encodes CASSLDGGGTEAFF.

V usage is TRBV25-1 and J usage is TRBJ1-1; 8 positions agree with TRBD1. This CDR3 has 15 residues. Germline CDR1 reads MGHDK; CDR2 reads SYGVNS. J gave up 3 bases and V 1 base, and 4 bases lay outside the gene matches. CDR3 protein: CASSESGRGHTEAFF. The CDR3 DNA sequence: TGTGCCAGCAGTGAATCGGGCAGGGGGCACACTGAAGCTTTCTTT.

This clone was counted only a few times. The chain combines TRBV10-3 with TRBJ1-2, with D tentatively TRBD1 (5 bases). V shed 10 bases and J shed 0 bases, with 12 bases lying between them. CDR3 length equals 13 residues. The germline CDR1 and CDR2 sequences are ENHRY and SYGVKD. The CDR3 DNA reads TGTGCCACCAGGGCGGGAGCTAACTATGGCTACACCTTC. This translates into CATRAGANYGYTF.

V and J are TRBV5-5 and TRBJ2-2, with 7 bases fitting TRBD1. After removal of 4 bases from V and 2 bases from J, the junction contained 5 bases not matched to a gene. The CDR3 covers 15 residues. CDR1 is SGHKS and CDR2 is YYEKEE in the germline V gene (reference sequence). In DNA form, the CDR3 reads TGTGCCAGCAGCCCAACAGGGGTCAACACCGGGGAGCTGTTTTTT. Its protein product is CASSPTGVNTGELFF.

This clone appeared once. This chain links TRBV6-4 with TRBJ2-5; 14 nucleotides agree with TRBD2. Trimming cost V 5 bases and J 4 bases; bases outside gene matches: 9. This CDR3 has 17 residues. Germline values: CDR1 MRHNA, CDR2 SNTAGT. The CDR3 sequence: CASSNGTSGRGGETQYF. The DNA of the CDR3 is TGTGCCAGCAGTAACGGGACTAGCGGGAGAGGTGGAGAGACCCAGTACTTC.

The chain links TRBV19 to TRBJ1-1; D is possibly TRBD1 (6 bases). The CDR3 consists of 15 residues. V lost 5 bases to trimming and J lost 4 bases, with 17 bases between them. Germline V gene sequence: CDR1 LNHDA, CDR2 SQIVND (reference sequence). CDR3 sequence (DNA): TGTGCCAGTAGTGCCCCGGGGACATTAAGCACTGAAGCTTTCTTT. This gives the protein CASSAPGTLSTEAFF.

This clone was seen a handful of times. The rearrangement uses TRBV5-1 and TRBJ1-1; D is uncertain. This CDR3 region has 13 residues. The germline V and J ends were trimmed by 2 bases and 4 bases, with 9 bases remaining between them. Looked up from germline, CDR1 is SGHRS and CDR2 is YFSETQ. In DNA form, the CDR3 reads TGCGCCAGCAGCTTAGGAGGGCCCACTGAAGCTTTCTTT. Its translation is CASSLGGPTEAFF.

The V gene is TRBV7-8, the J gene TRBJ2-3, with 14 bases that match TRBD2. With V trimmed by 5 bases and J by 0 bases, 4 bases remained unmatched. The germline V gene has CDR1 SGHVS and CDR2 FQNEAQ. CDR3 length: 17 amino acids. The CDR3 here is CASSLRTSGGSTDTQYF. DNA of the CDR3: TGTGCCAGCAGCCTGAGGACTAGCGGGGGGAGCACAGATACGCAGTATTTT.

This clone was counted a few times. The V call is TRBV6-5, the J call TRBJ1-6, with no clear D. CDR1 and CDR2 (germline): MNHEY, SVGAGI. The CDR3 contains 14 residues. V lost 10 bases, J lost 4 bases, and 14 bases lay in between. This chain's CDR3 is CATWTGSYNSPLHF. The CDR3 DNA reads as TGTGCCACTTGGACTGGGTCTTATAATTCACCCCTCCACTTT.

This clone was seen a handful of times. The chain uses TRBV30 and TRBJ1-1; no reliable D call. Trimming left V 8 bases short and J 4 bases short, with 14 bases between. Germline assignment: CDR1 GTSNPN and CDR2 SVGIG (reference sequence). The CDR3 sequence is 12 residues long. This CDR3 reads CARLGMSTEAFF. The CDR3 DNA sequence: TGTGCCCGACTTGGCATGAGCACTGAAGCTTTCTTT.

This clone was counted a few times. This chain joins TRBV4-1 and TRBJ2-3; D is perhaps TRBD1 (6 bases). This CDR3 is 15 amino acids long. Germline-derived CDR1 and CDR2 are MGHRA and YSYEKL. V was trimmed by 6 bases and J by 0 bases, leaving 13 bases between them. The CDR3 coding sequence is TGCGCCAGCAGAAGCCTTCAGGGGAGCACAGATACGCAGTATTTT. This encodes CASRSLQGSTDTQYF.

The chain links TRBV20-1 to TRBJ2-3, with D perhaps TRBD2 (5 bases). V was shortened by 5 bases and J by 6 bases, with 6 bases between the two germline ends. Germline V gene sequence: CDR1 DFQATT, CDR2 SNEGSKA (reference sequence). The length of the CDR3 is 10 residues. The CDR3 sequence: CSARRDTQYF. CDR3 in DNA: TGCAGTGCTCGGAGGGATACGCAGTATTTT.

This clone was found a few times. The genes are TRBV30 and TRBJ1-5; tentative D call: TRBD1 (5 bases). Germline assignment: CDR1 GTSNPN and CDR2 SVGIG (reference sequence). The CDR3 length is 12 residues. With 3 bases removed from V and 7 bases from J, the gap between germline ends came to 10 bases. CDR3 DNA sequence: TGTGCCTGGAGGACCCCAGGGCAGCCCCAGCATTTT. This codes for CAWRTPGQPQHF. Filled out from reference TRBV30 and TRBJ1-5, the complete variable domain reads SQTIHQWPATLVQPVGSPLSLECTVEGTSNPNLYWYRQAAGRGLQLLFYSVGIGQISSEVPQNLSASRPQDRQFILSSKKLLLSDSGFYLCAWRTPGQPQHFGDGTRLSIL.

CDR3 sequence reads: CASSLLVGPGEKLFF. CDR3 nucleotides: TGCGCCAGCAGCCTCCTTGTGGGTCCGGGGGAAAAACTGTTTTTT. This chain connects TRBV4-1 to TRBJ1-4; unclear D gene. Germline CDR1 is MGHRA and CDR2 is YSYEKL. V was pared by 4 bases and J by 8 bases, with 17 bases between. The CDR3 loop spans 15 amino acids.

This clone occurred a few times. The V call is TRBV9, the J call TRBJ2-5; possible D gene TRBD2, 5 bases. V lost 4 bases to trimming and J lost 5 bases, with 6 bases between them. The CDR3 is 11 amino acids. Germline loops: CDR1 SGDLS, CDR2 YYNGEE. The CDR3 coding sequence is TGTGCCAGCAGCTCGGGGGAGACCCAGTACTTC. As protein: CASSSGETQYF.

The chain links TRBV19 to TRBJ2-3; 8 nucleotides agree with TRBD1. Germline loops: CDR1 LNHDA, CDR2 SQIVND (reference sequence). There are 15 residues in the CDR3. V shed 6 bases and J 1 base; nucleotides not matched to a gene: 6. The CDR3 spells CASSLPTGGTDTQYF. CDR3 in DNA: TGTGCCAGTAGCCTACCGACAGGGGGCACAGATACGCAGTATTTT.

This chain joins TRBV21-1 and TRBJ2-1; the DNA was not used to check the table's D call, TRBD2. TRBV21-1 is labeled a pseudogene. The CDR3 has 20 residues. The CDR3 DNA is TGTGCCAGCAGCAAAGGCGGCTGGGGACTAGCGGGAGTGGGCTACAATGAGCAGTTCTTC. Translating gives CASSKGGWGLAGVGYNEQFF.

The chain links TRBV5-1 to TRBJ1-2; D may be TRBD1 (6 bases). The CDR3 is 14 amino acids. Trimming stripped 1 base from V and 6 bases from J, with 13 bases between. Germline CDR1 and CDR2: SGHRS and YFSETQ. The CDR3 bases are TGCGCCAGCAGCTTGAGGGGGAGTTATGATGGCTACACCTTC. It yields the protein CASSLRGSYDGYTF.

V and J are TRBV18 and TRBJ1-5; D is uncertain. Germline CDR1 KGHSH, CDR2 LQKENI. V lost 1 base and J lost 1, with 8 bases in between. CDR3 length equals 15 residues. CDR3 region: CASSPRGDSNQPQHF. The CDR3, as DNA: TGTGCCAGCTCACCACGTGGAGACAGCAATCAGCCCCAGCATTTT. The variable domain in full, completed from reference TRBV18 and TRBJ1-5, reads NAGVMQNPRHLVRRRGQEARLRCSPMKGHSHVYWYRQLPEEGLKFMVYLQKENIIDESGMPKERFSAEFPKEGPSILRIQQVVRGDSAAYFCASSPRGDSNQPQHFGDGTRLSIL.

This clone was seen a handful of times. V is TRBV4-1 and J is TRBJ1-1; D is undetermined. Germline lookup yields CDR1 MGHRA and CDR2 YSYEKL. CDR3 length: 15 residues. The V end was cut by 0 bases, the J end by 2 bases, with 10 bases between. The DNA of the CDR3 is TGCGCCAGCAGCCAAGACGGAGAGGTCAACACTGAAGCTTTCTTT. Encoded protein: CASSQDGEVNTEAFF.

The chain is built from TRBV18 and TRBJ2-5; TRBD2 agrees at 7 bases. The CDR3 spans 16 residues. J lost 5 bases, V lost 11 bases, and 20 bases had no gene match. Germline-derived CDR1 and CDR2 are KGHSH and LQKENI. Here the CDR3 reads CASSTLTSTSPETQYF. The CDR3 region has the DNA TGTGCCTCCTCGACGCTCACTTCGACTAGCCCTGAGACCCAGTACTTC.

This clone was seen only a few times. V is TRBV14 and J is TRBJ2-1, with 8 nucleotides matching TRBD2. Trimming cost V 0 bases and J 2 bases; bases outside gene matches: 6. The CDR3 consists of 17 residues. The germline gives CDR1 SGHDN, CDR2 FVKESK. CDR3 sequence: CASSQEPTSGPYNEQFF. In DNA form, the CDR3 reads TGTGCCAGCAGCCAAGAACCCACTAGCGGACCCTACAATGAGCAGTTCTTC.